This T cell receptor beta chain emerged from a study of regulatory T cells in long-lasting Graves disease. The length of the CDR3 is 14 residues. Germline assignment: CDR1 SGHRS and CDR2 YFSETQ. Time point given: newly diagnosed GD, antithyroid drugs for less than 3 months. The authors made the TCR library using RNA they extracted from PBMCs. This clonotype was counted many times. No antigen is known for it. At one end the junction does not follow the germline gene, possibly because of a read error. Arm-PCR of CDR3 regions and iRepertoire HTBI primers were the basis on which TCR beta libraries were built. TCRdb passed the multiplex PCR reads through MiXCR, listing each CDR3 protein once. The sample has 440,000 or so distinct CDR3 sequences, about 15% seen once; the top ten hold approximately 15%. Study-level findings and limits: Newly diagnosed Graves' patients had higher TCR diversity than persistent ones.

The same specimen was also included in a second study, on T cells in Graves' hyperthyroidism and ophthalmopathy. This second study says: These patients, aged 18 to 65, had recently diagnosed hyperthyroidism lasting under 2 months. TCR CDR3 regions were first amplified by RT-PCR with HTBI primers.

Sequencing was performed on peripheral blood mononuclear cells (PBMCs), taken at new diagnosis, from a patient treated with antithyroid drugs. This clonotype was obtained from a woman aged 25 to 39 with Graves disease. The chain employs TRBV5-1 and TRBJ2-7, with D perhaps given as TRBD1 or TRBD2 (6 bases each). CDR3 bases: TGTGCCAGCAGCTCGGGGGCAGGGTCCTACGAGCAGTACTTC. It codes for CASSSGAGSYEQYF.